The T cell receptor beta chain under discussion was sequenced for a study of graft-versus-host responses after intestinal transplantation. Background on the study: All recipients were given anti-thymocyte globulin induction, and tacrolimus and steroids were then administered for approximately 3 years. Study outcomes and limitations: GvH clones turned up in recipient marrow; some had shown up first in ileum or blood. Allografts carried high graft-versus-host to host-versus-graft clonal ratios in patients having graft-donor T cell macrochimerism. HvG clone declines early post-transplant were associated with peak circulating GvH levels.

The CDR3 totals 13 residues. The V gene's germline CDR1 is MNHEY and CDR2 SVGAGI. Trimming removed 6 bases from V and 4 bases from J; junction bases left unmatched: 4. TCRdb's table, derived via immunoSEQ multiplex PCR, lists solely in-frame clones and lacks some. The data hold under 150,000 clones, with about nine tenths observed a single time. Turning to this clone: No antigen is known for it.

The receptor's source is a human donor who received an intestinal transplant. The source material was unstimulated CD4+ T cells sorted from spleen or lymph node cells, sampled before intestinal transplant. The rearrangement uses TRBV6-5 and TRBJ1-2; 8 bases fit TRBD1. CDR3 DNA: TGTGCCAGCAGCCGACAGGGGCCCTATGGCTACACCTTC. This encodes CASSRQGPYGYTF.